This passage covers 27 T cell receptor beta chains from one sample sequenced in a study of shared clonotypes between healthy human individuals. Sequencing used immunoSEQ multiplex PCR; TCRdb keeps in-frame clones, though not all of them. The table has 1,400,000 or so clones, roughly 98.5% seen once. The specimen sequenced was naive CD4+ T cells sorted from blood. The subset denotes: CD45RA+ positively selected. These receptors originate from a man aged 25 to 45 in good health.

CDR3: CAISGTENEQFF. CDR3 sequence (DNA): TGTGCCATCAGCGGGACAGAGAATGAGCAGTTCTTC. The chain employs TRBV10-3 and TRBJ2-1; 7 bases map to TRBD1. With V trimmed by 6 bases and J by 7 bases, 3 bases remained unmatched. Germline CDR1 and CDR2: ENHRY and SYGVKD. The length of the CDR3 is 12 residues.

V gene TRBV27 combines with J gene TRBJ2-3; 9 bases map to TRBD2. The CDR3 consists of 14 residues. Per germline, CDR1 MNHEY and CDR2 SMNVEV (reference sequence). After removal of 7 bases from V and 5 bases from J, the junction contained 7 bases not matched to a gene. The DNA of the CDR3 is TGTGCCAGCAAGGGGACTAGCTCCGGAGATACGCAGTATTTT. Translating gives CASKGTSSGDTQYF.

V and J are TRBV2 and TRBJ1-1, with D unresolved. V was cut by 4 bases and J by 7 bases, with 10 bases left in between. The germline V gene has CDR1 SNHLY and CDR2 FYNNEI. The CDR3 runs 12 residues. The CDR3 loop reads CASSVGQYEAFF. The CDR3 nucleotides read TGTGCCAGCAGTGTCGGCCAGTATGAAGCTTTCTTT.

CDR3 protein: CASSPGQGIVYEQYF. For the CDR3, the DNA is TGTGCCAGCAGCCCGGGACAGGGAATTGTCTACGAGCAGTACTTC. The chain recombines TRBV7-2 with TRBJ2-7, with 9 positions matching TRBD1. There are 15 residues in the CDR3. Per germline, CDR1 SGHTA and CDR2 FQGNSA. The trim removed 5 bases at V and 3 bases at J, leaving 8 bases unmatched.

The rearrangement uses TRBV5-1 and TRBJ2-5; 9 bases match TRBD1. V was pared by 8 bases and J by 5 bases, with 7 bases of the junction left unmatched. Looked up from germline, CDR1 is SGHRS and CDR2 is YFSETQ. CDR3 size: 13 residues. The CDR3 DNA follows: TGCGCCAGGACAACAGGGGGCGTTGAGACCCAGTACTTC. Translated, it gives CARTTGGVETQYF.

CDR3 DNA: TGTGCCAGCAGCCCCTGGGGGGAGTCTGGGGCCAACGTCCTGACTTTC. This sequence encodes CASSPWGESGANVLTF. The V gene is TRBV28, the J gene TRBJ2-6, with D tentatively TRBD2 (6 bases). Trimming removed 6 bases from V and 1 base from J, with 13 bases in between. From germline, CDR1 is MDHEN and CDR2 SYDVKM. CDR3 length: 16 amino acids.

Details on this clone: One junction end disagrees with the germline gene, perhaps due to a read error. The chain has TRBV7-2 and TRBJ1-5, with D perhaps TRBD1 (6 bases). Per the germline V gene, CDR1 is SGHTA and CDR2 is FQGNSA. The CDR3 covers 18 residues. The CDR3 sequence: CASSLAGGTPARNQPQHF. The CDR3 DNA sequence: TGTGCCAGCAGCCTAGCTGGTGGGACACCAGCTCGGAATCAGCCCCAGCATTTT.

This rearrangement joins TRBV27 to TRBJ2-2; D is uncertain. Trimming took 3 bases from V and 7 from J, leaving 12 bases between them. The CDR3 totals 14 residues. Germline V gives CDR1 MNHEY, CDR2 SMNVEV (reference sequence). The CDR3 nucleotides read TGTGCCAGCAGTTTTCGGTATCACATCGGGGAGCTGTTTTTT. Encoded protein: CASSFRYHIGELFF.

The rearrangement uses TRBV28 and TRBJ1-4; D might be TRBD1 (6 bases). CDR1 MDHEN and CDR2 SYDVKM come from the germline V gene. V lost 4 bases to trimming and J lost 7 bases, with 16 bases between them. The CDR3 has 15 amino acids. This CDR3 reads CASSSNPGGFEKLFF. CDR3 bases: TGTGCCAGCAGTTCCAACCCGGGGGGCTTTGAAAAACTGTTTTTT.

The chain combines TRBV18 with TRBJ2-4; D unresolved. The CDR3 covers 17 residues. Germline-derived CDR1 and CDR2 are KGHSH and LQKENI. The V gene lost 0 bases and the J gene lost 0 bases, with 12 bases spanning the gap. CDR3 sequence (DNA): TGTGCCAGCTCACCACCGGCGTCAGCAGTAGCCAAAAACATTCAGTACTTC. Amino acids: CASSPPASAVAKNIQYF.

The rearrangement uses TRBV28 and TRBJ2-3, with a weak D call TRBD2 (6 bases). Germline CDR1 MDHEN, CDR2 SYDVKM. There are 15 residues in the CDR3. V lost 4 bases to trimming and J lost 1 base, with 12 bases between them. CDR3 DNA sequence: TGTGCCAGCAGTTCCGGGGGTCGGGGCACAGATACGCAGTATTTT. Translated, it gives CASSSGGRGTDTQYF.

In DNA, the CDR3 is TGTGCCAGCAGCCCCCGGAGCGGGAGTCGGAATGAGCAGTTCTTC. It encodes CASSPRSGSRNEQFF. The chain combines TRBV11-2 with TRBJ2-1, with TRBD2 matching 8 bases. The germline V gene encodes CDR1 SGHAT and CDR2 FQNNGV. The CDR3 contains 15 residues. V shed 5 bases and J 7 bases; nucleotides not matched to a gene: 10.

The chain combines TRBV5-5 with TRBJ2-4; D assignment may be TRBD1 or TRBD2 (5 bases each). CDR1 is SGHKS, CDR2 YYEKEE, per germline (reference sequence). This CDR3 has 19 residues. V shed 0 bases and J shed 1 base, with 20 bases lying between them. CDR3 in DNA: TGTGCCAGCAGCTTGGAGGCTTGGGCCGGGGCTGGGGCCAAAAACATTCAGTACTTC. It specifies CASSLEAWAGAGAKNIQYF.

V gene TRBV5-1 combines with J gene TRBJ1-3; D not resolved. From germline, CDR1 is SGHRS and CDR2 YFSETQ. CDR3 length equals 15 residues. Trimming pared 0 bases from V and 1 base from J, leaving 8 bases between. The CDR3 spells CASSLAEGSGNTIYF. The CDR3 coding sequence is TGCGCCAGCAGCTTGGCCGAGGGATCTGGAAACACCATATATTTT.

The J gene is TRBJ1-4, the V gene TRBV28, with 7 bases identical to TRBD1. Trimming at V came to 9 bases and at J to 5 bases, leaving 9 bases not matched to a gene. In germline, CDR1 is MDHEN, CDR2 SYDVKM. There are 14 residues in the CDR3. DNA for the CDR3: TGTGCCAGTCTCGAAGGGGGCCCCAATGAAAAACTGTTTTTT. This gives the protein CASLEGGPNEKLFF.

Concerning this clone itself: Other DNA sequences of this sample code for an identical CDR3. The rearrangement uses TRBV28 and TRBJ1-2; D remains ambiguous. This CDR3 contains 14 residues. V was trimmed by 5 bases and J by 0 bases, leaving 10 bases between them. Per germline, CDR1 MDHEN and CDR2 SYDVKM. CDR3 nucleotide sequence: TGTGCCAGCAGTCCGACACCGACTAACTATGGCTACACCTTC. It yields the protein CASSPTPTNYGYTF.

V and J are TRBV5-1 and TRBJ2-3, with D perhaps TRBD2 (5 bases). The CDR3 has 15 residues. CDR1 and CDR2 from the germline V gene are SGHRS and YFSETQ. Trimming took off 0 bases at V and 1 base at J, with 9 bases between the two ends. CDR3 sequence: CASSLAVGGTDTQYF. The CDR3 region has the DNA TGCGCCAGCAGCTTGGCGGTCGGGGGCACAGATACGCAGTATTTT.

J is TRBJ2-5 and V is TRBV7-7, with no clear D. Germline V gene data show CDR1 as SSHAT and CDR2 as FNYEAQ (reference sequence). V was pared by 2 bases and J by 2 bases, with 9 bases between. This CDR3 contains 14 residues. CDR3 sequence: CASSLSGQQETQYF. DNA of the CDR3: TGTGCCAGCAGCTTAAGTGGTCAACAAGAGACCCAGTACTTC.

This clone appeared once. The chain uses TRBV10-2 and TRBJ2-2, with a possible D match to TRBD1 (5 bases). CDR1 WSHSY and CDR2 SAAADI come from the germline V gene. This CDR3 has 15 residues. Deletions cut 4 bases from V and 1 base from J, with 10 bases between. CDR3 sequence reads: CASSARQQNTGELFF. The CDR3 coding sequence is TGCGCCAGCAGTGCCCGACAGCAGAACACCGGGGAGCTGTTTTTT.

Here the CDR3 reads CSVGPGTKKNIQYF. The CDR3 nucleotides read TGCAGCGTTGGACCTGGGACTAAAAAAAACATTCAGTACTTC. This sequence joins TRBV29-1 and TRBJ2-4; 7 positions agree with TRBD2. The germline V gene has CDR1 SQVTM and CDR2 ANQGSEA. The V and J ends lost 4 bases and 4 bases, in that order; junction bases with no gene match: 7. This CDR3 has 14 residues.

This clone was observed a handful of times. V is TRBV25-1 and J is TRBJ2-2; D is unclear. Trimming cost V 2 bases and J 6 bases, with 1 base left between them. Per germline, CDR1 MGHDK and CDR2 SYGVNS. The CDR3 runs to 11 residues. This CDR3 is CASSEPGELFF. The DNA of the CDR3 is TGTGCCAGCAGTGAACCCGGGGAGCTGTTTTTT.

Note on this clone: The sample contains more than one DNA sequence encoding this CDR3. The chain recombines TRBV9 with TRBJ2-7, with 8 bases lining up with TRBD1. The V segment lost 0 bases and the J segment 0 bases; nucleotides outside the gene matches: 2. This CDR3 is 15 amino acids long. Looked up from germline, CDR1 is SGDLS and CDR2 is YYNGEE. The CDR3 spells CASSVGTGGSYEQYF. The CDR3 DNA reads as TGTGCCAGCAGCGTAGGTACAGGGGGCTCCTACGAGCAGTACTTC.

The chain recombines TRBV7-2 with TRBJ2-7; TRBD1 is a possible D gene (5 bases). Germline-derived CDR1 and CDR2 are SGHTA and FQGNSA. The V end was cut by 2 bases, the J end by 0 bases, with 11 bases between. The CDR3 extends over 15 amino acids. CDR3 sequence: CASSLSTGFSYEQYF. The CDR3 DNA reads as TGTGCCAGCAGCTTAAGTACAGGATTCTCCTACGAGCAGTACTTC.

The CDR3 region has the DNA TGTGCCAGCAGCAAAGGGGAGACAGCCCCCTCCTACGAGCAGTACTTC. Protein: CASSKGETAPSYEQYF. The chain is built from TRBV21-1 and TRBJ2-7. TRBV21-1 is a listed pseudogene. The CDR3 is made up of 16 amino acids.

The table lists this clone with a count of one. This chain connects TRBV5-1 to TRBJ2-4; 7 bases are a match to TRBD1. Germline V gene data show CDR1 as SGHRS and CDR2 as YFSETQ. This CDR3 comprises 15 residues. V was clipped by 0 bases and J by 4 bases; unmatched bases: 4. The CDR3 here is CASSLERTGKNIQYF. The CDR3 coding sequence is TGCGCCAGCAGCTTGGAGAGGACAGGAAAAAACATTCAGTACTTC.

V and J are TRBV19 and TRBJ2-3; no clear D gene. Germline CDR1 LNHDA, CDR2 SQIVND (reference sequence). V gave up 0 bases and J gave up 4 bases, with 14 bases separating them. The CDR3 is 16 residues long. CDR3 DNA sequence: TGTGCCAGTAGTATAGATAGTACAGTGGCCGCAGATACGCAGTATTTT. Its protein product is CASSIDSTVAADTQYF.

The CDR3 DNA is TGTGCCAGTAGTCTAGTCCCGACAGGGCGGAACTATGGCTACACCTTC. Translating it yields CASSLVPTGRNYGYTF. The rearrangement uses TRBV19 and TRBJ1-2; 7 bases fit TRBD1. The CDR3 spans 16 residues. Per the germline V gene, CDR1 is LNHDA and CDR2 is SQIVND (reference sequence). Unmatched junction bases numbered 11, after V lost 5 bases and J lost 2 bases.